Below, 6 T cell receptor beta chains from the same sample are listed, as sequenced in a study of T cells expressing NK-cell markers. TCRdb reprocessed the 5' RACE reads, with one entry per CDR3 protein and no DNA. This sample's clone table lists 90,000 to 130,000 distinct CDR3 sequences. The sequencing input was blood T cells: a sorted CD56 or NKG2C T cell subset, CD4+ or CD8+ T cells, or bulk PBMC T cells (not recorded which). The source is a woman aged 18 to 75 in good health.

The V gene is TRBV9, the J gene TRBJ2-7. Germline CDR1 SGDLS, CDR2 YYNGEE. This CDR3 spans 14 amino acids. This CDR3 is CASSGSGSAYEQYF.

V and J are TRBV27 and TRBJ2-1; TCRdb's D call of TRBD1 is untestable without DNA. This CDR3 is built from 15 residues. CDR1 is MNHEY and CDR2 is SMNVEV in the germline V gene (reference sequence). The CDR3 loop is CASSPREQAYNEQFF.

The V and J genes are TRBV7-9 and TRBJ1-1. This CDR3 is built from 11 residues. CDR1 and CDR2 from the germline V gene are SEHNR and FQNEAQ (reference sequence). The CDR3 reads CASSLGTQAFF.

The chain employs TRBV4-3 and TRBJ2-2; TCRdb outputs TRBD1, but without DNA this stays unchecked. CDR3 length equals 17 residues. Germline CDR1 LGHNA, CDR2 YSLEER. This CDR3 is CASSQDGRGPRNGELFF.

The CDR3: CSASWREGLFPYNEQFF. The chain joins TRBV20-1 to TRBJ2-1; TCRdb's D call, TRBD2, is unchecked because there is no DNA. CDR1 and CDR2 (germline): DFQATT, SNEGSKA (reference sequence). CDR3 length equals 17 residues.

CDR3 protein: CASSLSGSHNEQFF. The genes are TRBV11-3 and TRBJ2-1. Germline CDR1 and CDR2: SGHNT and YENEEA. This CDR3 spans 14 amino acids.